The clone carrying this T cell receptor (beta chain) occurred many times. Its target is not known. The sample originates from a study of identical twins. Findings and limits, study-wide: When twins shared out-of-frame alpha sequences, those sequences had excess low generation probability. Among monozygotic twins, out-of-frame TCR alpha sharing exceeded what models predicted.

With template switching, a universal primer site was added, and the cDNA carried unique molecular identifiers. TCRdb independently ran MiXCR on the 5' RACE reads; one entry per CDR3 protein. The sample has roughly 290,000 distinct CDR3 sequences, more than 8% seen once; the top ten hold roughly 7%. The CDR3 extends over 16 amino acids. The germline V gene encodes CDR1 SEHNR and CDR2 FQNEAQ (reference sequence). The V and J ends lost 4 bases and 4 bases respectively, with 14 bases between them. The same data also contributed to another study, on yellow fever vaccine responses in identical twins.

The chain carries TRBV7-9 and TRBJ2-6, with a weak D call TRBD2 (5 bases). Sequenced: CD8+ T cells sorted from blood. This receptor was identified in a young woman in good health. DNA for the CDR3: TGTGCCAGCAGCTCAGTGGATGGGAGCGGGGCCAACGTCCTGACTTTC. Amino acids: CASSSVDGSGANVLTF.